This record concerns one T cell receptor (beta chain) sequence. The antigen remains undetermined. This specimen comes from a study of cytomegalovirus exposure and HLA in healthy donors. The CDR3 is 17 residues long. Germline V gene sequence: CDR1 SGHRS, CDR2 YFSETQ. V dropped 1 base and J dropped 0 bases, with 14 bases sitting between them. Only in-frame clones appear in the TCRdb table, and some are missing; sequencing was by immunoSEQ multiplex PCR. The data show 150,000 to 200,000 clones, with about 90% seen just once and 3% held by the top ten. The study, taken as a whole, reports: Reported performance of the classifier showed diagnosis of cytomegalovirus status with high specificity and sensitivity. The authors confirmed in vitro that a few CMV-associated chains were specific for CMV antigens.

Specimen: PBMCs. The receptor's source is a woman aged 18-30 years in good health and CMV-seropositive. The chain combines TRBV5-1 with TRBJ2-1, with D tentatively TRBD2 (6 bases). The CDR3 nucleotides read TGCGCCAGCAGCTTGCAAAGGAGGGGAAGCTCCTACAATGAGCAGTTCTTC. Translation gives CASSLQRRGSSYNEQFF.